The 17 T cell receptor beta chains below come from one sample, sequenced in a study of blood T cell repertoires in COVID-19. Method: immunoSEQ multiplex PCR; TCRdb's copy keeps in-frame clones and lacks some. The repertoire includes 120,000 to 150,000 clones, approximately 88% of them detected once, and 0.9% to 0.95% sits in the top ten. The sample taken for sequencing was peripheral blood. The receptors shown here come from a woman aged 50 to 65 with acute or convalescent COVID-19.

In its sample, this clone was seen a few times. The chain has TRBV7-8 and TRBJ2-1, with 7 bases matching TRBD1. Germline V gene lookup returns CDR1 SGHVS and CDR2 FQNEAQ. CDR3 length equals 14 residues. V shed 5 bases, J shed 7 bases, and the junction held 8 bases outside the gene matches. CDR3: CASSARQGGNEQFF. DNA for the CDR3: TGTGCCAGCAGCGCGCGACAGGGTGGGAATGAGCAGTTCTTC.

CDR3 residues: CATSSDRIYGYTF. In nucleotides, the CDR3 is TGTGCCACCAGCTCGGACAGGATCTATGGCTACACCTTC. V gene TRBV15 combines with J gene TRBJ1-2, with TRBD1 identical over 7 bases. The V segment lost 5 bases and the J segment 4 bases; nucleotides outside the gene matches: 4. The CDR3 spans 13 residues. Germline CDR1 LNHNV, CDR2 YYDKDF (reference sequence).

This clone occurred once. CDR3 residues: CASSRTSGTYNEQFF. The CDR3 bases are TGCGCCAGCAGCCGGACTAGCGGGACATACAATGAGCAGTTCTTC. This rearrangement joins TRBV5-1 to TRBJ2-1; 12 bases line up with TRBD2. V gave up 4 bases and J gave up 4 bases; unmatched junction bases: 3. This CDR3 spans 15 amino acids. Germline CDR1 reads SGHRS; CDR2 reads YFSETQ.

This rearrangement joins TRBV6-5 to TRBJ1-1, with TRBD1 as a possible D gene (6 bases). The CDR3 contains 13 residues. Trimming removed 5 bases from V and 4 bases from J, with 11 bases in between. Germline V CDR1 and CDR2: MNHEY, SVGAGI. The CDR3 DNA follows: TGTGCCAGCAGTCTCGGGACACCCACTGAAGCTTTCTTT. Translation gives CASSLGTPTEAFF.

This clone has a handful of counts. The chain combines TRBV5-5 with TRBJ2-7; 10 bases line up with TRBD1. This CDR3 comprises 15 residues. CDR1 SGHKS and CDR2 YYEKEE come from the germline V gene (reference sequence). V was pared by 1 base and J by 3 bases, with 4 bases of the junction left unmatched. The CDR3 coding sequence is TGTGCCAGCAGCTTGAGACAGGGGGCTAGCTACGAGCAGTACTTC. This gives the protein CASSLRQGASYEQYF. The full variable domain, its missing parts supplied by reference TRBV5-5 and TRBJ2-7, is DAGVTQSPTHLIKTRGQQVTLRCSPISGHKSVSWYQQVLGQGPQFIFQYYEKEERGRGNFPDRFSARQFPNYSSELNVNALLLGDSALYLCASSLRQGASYEQYFGPGTRLTVT.

The V and J genes are TRBV10-1 and TRBJ1-1; 7 positions match TRBD1. The junction had 11 bases not matched to a gene; V was cut back by 5 bases and J by 5 bases. The CDR3 has 15 amino acids. Per the germline V gene, CDR1 is WNHNN and CDR2 is SYGVQD (reference sequence). The CDR3 here is CASSQTTGSGTEAFF. The CDR3 coding sequence is TGCGCCAGCAGTCAAACGACAGGGAGTGGAACTGAAGCTTTCTTT.

The chain recombines TRBV7-3 with TRBJ1-2, with D hard to call. V shed 5 bases and J shed 0 bases, with 13 bases lying between them. From germline, CDR1 is SGHTA and CDR2 FQGTGA. CDR3 length equals 15 residues. The CDR3 loop reads CASSPIPSANYGYTF. The CDR3 DNA is TGTGCCAGCAGCCCCATCCCCAGCGCTAACTATGGCTACACCTTC.

The genes are TRBV5-1 and TRBJ1-1; perhaps TRBD1 as D (5 bases). The ends were cut back, 3 bases at V and 1 base at J, with 13 bases in the middle. This CDR3 spans 15 amino acids. From germline, CDR1 is SGHRS and CDR2 YFSETQ. The CDR3: CASSSPGLSNTEAFF. In nucleotides, the CDR3 is TGCGCCAGCAGCTCCCCGGGACTCTCGAACACTGAAGCTTTCTTT.

This clone was detected a few times. The CDR3 protein is CASRPSGDTEAFF. The CDR3 nucleotides are TGTGCCAGCAGGCCCAGTGGTGACACTGAAGCTTTCTTT. The chain is built from TRBV6-5 and TRBJ1-1; D not resolved. V was shortened by 6 bases and J by 3 bases, with 11 bases between the two germline ends. CDR1 and CDR2 (germline): MNHEY, SVGAGI. This CDR3 spans 13 amino acids.

The chain is built from TRBV19 and TRBJ1-3, with D possibly being TRBD1 (5 bases). V was pared by 7 bases and J by 0 bases, with 13 bases between. CDR1 is LNHDA and CDR2 is SQIVND in the germline V gene (reference sequence). The CDR3 totals 15 residues. The CDR3 here is CASTETARSGNTIYF. In DNA form, the CDR3 reads TGTGCCAGTACCGAGACAGCCCGCTCTGGAAACACCATATATTTT.

The chain couples TRBV6-5 to TRBJ1-4; D is uncertain. CDR3 length: 15 amino acids. Trimming shortened V by 6 bases and J by 7 bases, and 18 bases separated the two germline ends. Germline V gives CDR1 MNHEY, CDR2 SVGAGI. The CDR3 nucleotides read TGTGCCAGCAGCACCAGACCTACTTCGGGTGAAAAACTGTTTTTT. It is translated as CASSTRPTSGEKLFF.

The chain links TRBV2 to TRBJ1-4; TRBD1 aligns across 7 bases. This CDR3 has 13 amino acids. Unmatched junction bases numbered 3, after V lost 5 bases and J lost 6 bases. Per the germline V gene, CDR1 is SNHLY and CDR2 is FYNNEI. In DNA form, the CDR3 reads TGTGCCAGCAGTTCCGACAGGGATGAAAAACTGTTTTTT. Its protein product is CASSSDRDEKLFF.

V and J are TRBV9 and TRBJ2-1; TRBD2 matches at 8 bases. The germline CDR1 and CDR2 sequences are SGDLS and YYNGEE. This CDR3 is built from 14 residues. The V segment lost 0 bases and the J segment 9 bases; nucleotides outside the gene matches: 5. The CDR3 reads CASSVAGGQLEQFF. The DNA for the CDR3 is TGTGCCAGCAGCGTAGCGGGGGGGCAACTTGAGCAGTTCTTC.

A remark on this clone: This same CDR3 is encoded by further DNA sequences in the sample. The V and J genes are TRBV27 and TRBJ1-6; D is possibly TRBD1 (6 bases). Per the germline V gene, CDR1 is MNHEY and CDR2 is SMNVEV (reference sequence). Trimming removed 0 bases at V and 1 base at J, with 7 bases between. The CDR3 length is 16 residues. CDR3 in DNA: TGTGCCAGCAGTTTATCACAGGGATCCTATAATTCACCCCTCCACTTT. Protein: CASSLSQGSYNSPLHF.

The V call is TRBV18, the J call TRBJ2-7, with 11 bases fitting TRBD1. The CDR3 sequence is 15 residues long. The V and J ends lost 3 bases and 3 bases, in that order; junction bases with no gene match: 4. CDR1 is KGHSH, CDR2 LQKENI, per germline. In DNA form, the CDR3 reads TGTGCCAGCTCACCTTCCGGGACAGGGGGCTACGAGCAGTACTTC. Encoded protein: CASSPSGTGGYEQYF.

Concerning this clone: In this CDR3 the conserved last residue, phenylalanine or tryptophan, is missing, so a read error is likely. It is unclear where the CDR3 begins or ends on the DNA, so no DNA is shown, and the CDR3 is as TCRdb lists it. The V call is TRBV29-1, the J call TRBJ1-2. The CDR3 is 12 residues long, counting both termini. Germline V gene data show CDR1 as SQVTM and CDR2 as ANQGSEA. The CDR3 sequence is CSAQAGPSYLDL.

This chain links TRBV6-5 with TRBJ2-7; a weak D match, TRBD2 (6 bases). This CDR3 has 13 residues. Trimming left V 4 bases short and J 6 bases short, with 13 bases between. The germline CDR1 and CDR2 sequences are MNHEY and SVGAGI. CDR3 coding DNA: TGTGCCAGCAGTTCCGCAGGGACTGGCGAGCAGTACTTC. This codes for CASSSAGTGEQYF.